The sample holds a few counts of the clone carrying this T cell receptor (beta chain). These data are taken from a study of long-term antiretroviral therapy in people with HIV. The immunoSEQ assay was v3.0, run at survey level. Clones were sequenced by immunoSEQ multiplex PCR, and TCRdb holds only the in-frame ones, with some missing. The data hold about 20,000 clones, with 65% to 80% observed a single time. V gave up 2 bases and J gave up 2 bases, with 16 bases separating them. Germline assignment: CDR1 LGHNA and CDR2 YNFKEQ. The CDR3 is 16 amino acids. The receptor was isolated from a young man with HIV. The V call is TRBV4-2, the J call TRBJ2-7, with D unresolved. Sequences were derived from unsorted PBMCs, sampled 0.5 years before starting antiretroviral therapy. DNA of the CDR3: TGTGCCAGCAGCCAAAAAAGGTCGACCACCCCCTACGAGCAGTACTTC. This gives the protein CASSQKRSTTPYEQYF.